These T cell receptor beta chains were read from a single sample in a study of T-cell memory formation after mild COVID-19. TCRdb fed the 5' RACE reads into MiXCR, producing one record per CDR3 protein. The sample gives roughly 100,000 distinct CDR3 sequences, about 16% of which show up once; around two fifths is in the top ten. The sequencing sample was made of PBMCs or a T cell subset sorted from them (not recorded which). Receptors were obtained from a young man who had mild COVID-19 (a few samples of this study predate the infection). Cell type and time point are not known. Both conserved end residues are trimmed from each CDR3. D genes are given only for firm matches.

CDR3aa | j_gene | d_gene | v_gene
ASSPTGTSGTDTQY | TRBJ2-3 | TRBD2 | TRBV28
ASRRQFGAAKNIQY | TRBJ2-4 | NA | TRBV28
ASIPRGPSGRETQY | TRBJ2-5 | TRBD2 | TRBV2
ASTVVGLAAGTQY | TRBJ2-5 | TRBD2 | TRBV3-1
ASSRVLGEQY | TRBJ2-7 | NA | TRBV25-1
ASSLMDSDQETQY | TRBJ2-5 | NA | TRBV14
ASSLGPGHQSNYGYT | TRBJ1-2 | NA | TRBV7-2
ASSYETSGNEQF | TRBJ2-1 | TRBD2 | TRBV6-2/TRBV6-3
ASSQVVTGSYEQY | TRBJ2-7 | TRBD1 | TRBV4-3
ASSLRDRYYNSPLH | TRBJ1-6 | TRBD1 | TRBV11-2
ASSYLTSFDTGELF | TRBJ2-2 | NA | TRBV6-2/TRBV6-3
ASGQGWGEKLF | TRBJ1-4 | TRBD1 | TRBV6-5
ASSLVAWLLMGQETQY | TRBJ2-5 | NA | TRBV7-2
SVLSPYMNTEAF | TRBJ1-1 | NA | TRBV29-1
ASSLGNVLT | TRBJ2-6 | NA | TRBV7-2
ASSQDQGRNQPQH | TRBJ1-5 | NA | TRBV4-3
ASSFGSGGYGYT | TRBJ1-2 | TRBD1 | TRBV11-2
ASSMGQGLGSPLH | TRBJ1-6 | TRBD1 | TRBV19
ASSERIAEKLF | TRBJ1-4 | NA | TRBV6-1
ASRQGALDTQY | TRBJ2-3 | TRBD1 | TRBV6-5
ASSQGVGLAGEIRSYEQY | TRBJ2-7 | TRBD2 | TRBV4-3
ASSSPPLNTEAF | TRBJ1-1 | NA | TRBV7-9
ASSLPGGLRETQY | TRBJ2-5 | TRBD2 | TRBV7-6
SVASGQANYGYT | TRBJ1-2 | TRBD1 | TRBV29-1
ASSHEGPSLGETQY | TRBJ2-5 | NA | TRBV7-9
ASSTRGGRQPQH | TRBJ1-5 | NA | TRBV6-2/TRBV6-3
ASSLVSSGANVLT | TRBJ2-6 | NA | TRBV5-5
ASSRYRGDQPQH | TRBJ1-5 | NA | TRBV28
ASSYATPTSGSYEQY | TRBJ2-7 | NA | TRBV4-1
SGRVANTGELF | TRBJ2-2 | NA | TRBV29-1
ASSFLAGELF | TRBJ2-2 | NA | TRBV12-3/TRBV12-4
SVTRQGSTGELF | TRBJ2-2 | TRBD1 | TRBV29-1
ASSQVAEGNEQF | TRBJ2-1 | NA | TRBV4-1
ASSQMTGGFGELF | TRBJ2-2 | TRBD1 | TRBV4-3
ASSYATSAYNEQF | TRBJ2-1 | TRBD2 | TRBV6-2/TRBV6-3
ASSYSGSLLSTGELF | TRBJ2-2 | NA | TRBV6-5
ASSQAGGFYGYT | TRBJ1-2 | TRBD1 | TRBV14
ASSPLGTRYS | TRBJ2-1 | NA | TRBV6-2/TRBV6-3
AWCETLAFTF | TRBJ1-1 | NA | TRBV30
SARVPGAVLSYEQY | TRBJ2-7 | NA | TRBV20-1
ASSASSGGIYEQY | TRBJ2-7 | TRBD1 | TRBV4-1
ASSSHSNEQY | TRBJ2-7 | NA | TRBV4-1
ASSLRQGSLGQPQH | TRBJ1-5 | TRBD1 | TRBV12-3/TRBV12-4
ASSYYSEQF | TRBJ2-1 | NA | TRBV6-2/TRBV6-3
ASSHAGTGNTEAF | TRBJ1-1 | TRBD1 | TRBV12-3/TRBV12-4
SVTVGIKDGYT | TRBJ1-2 | NA | TRBV29-1
SVEFPDRRQYEQY | TRBJ2-7 | NA | TRBV29-1